These T cell receptor beta chains were read from a single sample in a study of vaccination and CD4 T cells after COVID-19. Using its own MiXCR run on the PCR reads, TCRdb lists one record per CDR3 protein. Of under 20,000 distinct CDR3 sequences detected, more than 25% appear once; the ten largest clones hold 15% to 17%. For these receptors, no antigen is known. Sequencing was performed on cultured CD4+ T cells from blood. All receptors derive from a human donor with COVID-19. Both conserved end residues are part of each CDR3.

v_call cdr3_aa
TRBV7-9 CASSLKGGDSNQPQHF
TRBV7-2 CASSPGTGNEKLFF
TRBV6-5 CASSYSQDRGAGNTIYF
TRBV10-3 CAISKDGTNYGYTF
TRBV7-2 CASSRDLNYGYTF
TRBV6-1 CASSTGETYQPQHF
TRBV15 CATSRATIGTPGNTIYF
TRBV6-2/TRBV6-3 CASSTRDTQYF
TRBV24-1 CATSPGTTNQPQHF
TRBV6-2/TRBV6-3 CASSWGGAQETQYF
TRBV20-1 CSARWDRGGYGYTF
TRBV5-4 CASSLAPTGMGPNQPQHF
TRBV10-3 CATSVPRGADNSPLHF
TRBV6-2/TRBV6-3 CASSYLGQATEAFF
TRBV20-1 CSARDPQDLANYGYTF
TRBV18 CASSPRQGDTGELFF
TRBV7-8 CASRKWGAPGELFF
TRBV7-2 CASRFGVGILSTEAFF
TRBV18 CASSPDRGRSEAFF
TRBV7-2 CASSSGDSRRYGYTF
TRBV19 CASSVPGQGVYGYTF
TRBV6-2/TRBV6-3 CASSRTGTYEQYF
TRBV10-2 CASSGTVSQETQYF
TRBV5-1 CASSSRQGRDTQYF
TRBV5-1 CASRPTGDSNQPQHF
TRBV5-1 CASSLRGEAYNEQFF
TRBV19 CASRSELLGPQHF
TRBV30 CAWSIRGTEAFF
TRBV15 CATSRPGQGFFNQPQHF
TRBV5-4 CASSLAFTNSPLHF
TRBV12-5 CASGLVGKTASNQPQHF
TRBV6-1 CASTTGSNQPQHF
TRBV7-2 CASTLLTDTQYF
TRBV27 CASSLSRQNNSPLHF
TRBV20-1 CSVTRGTNGYTF
TRBV7-9 CASSLTGVTSPLHF
TRBV27 CASSLRDTGELFF
TRBV12-3/TRBV12-4 CASSLGRTGELFF
TRBV14 CASSQVRGFSGYTF
TRBV7-6 CASVGAGSTDTQYF
TRBV14 CASSQVSGFGYGYTF
TRBV6-1 CASSRLQKGGINSPLHF
TRBV27 CASSLWSTGSYNEQFF
TRBV9 CASSPLAGGHADTQYF
TRBV5-1 CASSLGGLGETQYF
TRBV20-1 CSAAPSVSQETQYF
TRBV6-1 CASSLRNSPLHF
TRBV5-4 CASSLGAGVNSPLHF
TRBV28 CASRGQGNNQPQHF
TRBV6-2/TRBV6-3 CASSYRARNTEAFF
TRBV28 CASSPQGKLFF
TRBV12-3/TRBV12-4 CASSLRDRVSGETQYF